The 17 T cell receptor beta chains listed next were all sequenced from one sample in a study of blood T cells in healthy people across ages. Alongside a J-beta primer mix, a sample-barcoded 5' primer served in a second PCR lasting 7 to 11 cycles. TCRdb reprocessed the 5' RACE reads via MiXCR and lists one record per CDR3 protein. The repertoire holds around 1,000,000 distinct CDR3 sequences, with about 23% as singletons. These same data were also listed under a study on T cells of mothers and their children.

The sequencing sample was made of blood. The origin of the receptors is a girl under 10 years old in good health.

The V and J genes are TRBV7-2 and TRBJ2-7; D is perhaps TRBD2 (5 bases). The V gene lost 6 bases and the J gene lost 3 bases, with 21 bases spanning the gap. The germline V gene has CDR1 SGHTA and CDR2 FQGNSA. The CDR3 contains 16 residues. Here the CDR3 reads CASRRCLGSICYEQYF. The CDR3 nucleotides are TGTGCCAGCAGGCGGTGTTTAGGGAGCATCTGCTACGAGCAGTACTTC.

The V call is TRBV6-1, the J call TRBJ2-5, with TRBD1 identical over 7 bases. The closer fit of TRBJ2-7 to the DNA end suggests the J call may be wrong. Germline V lookup: CDR1 MNHNS, CDR2 SASEGT. The CDR3 contains 13 residues. The CDR3 is CASSFTGVGEQYF. The CDR3 bases are TGTGCCAGCAGTTTCACAGGGGTGGGCGAGCAGTACTTC.

The chain links TRBV7-9 to TRBJ2-7, with D maybe TRBD1 (5 bases). Deletions cut 3 bases from V and 5 bases from J, with 17 bases between. The CDR3 spans 15 residues. CDR1 is SEHNR, CDR2 FQNEAQ, per germline (reference sequence). CDR3 amino acids: CASSFSLSIGDEQYF. DNA for the CDR3: TGTGCCAGCAGCTTTTCCCTCAGTATAGGGGACGAGCAGTACTTC.

The table lists this clonotype with many counts. This chain joins TRBV7-6 and TRBJ2-7, with 8 bases identical to TRBD2. The CDR3 consists of 17 residues. Losses at the gene ends were 1 base for V and 4 bases for J; bases not matched to a gene: 12. In germline, CDR1 is SGHVS, CDR2 FNYEAQ. The CDR3 coding sequence is TGTGCCAGCAGCTTAGATCTGCCGGGGGGGCCTCTTTACGAGCAGTACTTC. Its protein product is CASSLDLPGGPLYEQYF.

The CDR3 region has the DNA TGTGCCAGTACTCCCGGGACAGCTAATGAAAAACTGTTTTTT. Encoded protein: CASTPGTANEKLFF. This chain joins TRBV19 and TRBJ1-4, with 7 bases that match TRBD1. With 7 bases clipped from V and 3 bases from J, the junction kept 5 bases outside the gene matches. The germline V gene encodes CDR1 LNHDA and CDR2 SQIVND (reference sequence). CDR3 length: 14 amino acids.

This clonotype has only a few counts. The chain uses TRBV10-3 and TRBJ2-1, with 8 bases identical to TRBD1. The CDR3 totals 16 residues. V dropped 0 bases and J dropped 1; count of bases not matched to a gene: 2. Germline lookup yields CDR1 ENHRY and CDR2 SYGVKD. For the CDR3, the DNA is TGTGCCATCAGTGAGTCTTGGACAGGGTCCTACAATGAGCAGTTCTTC. It codes for CAISESWTGSYNEQFF.

In this sample, this clonotype turned up a few times. V and J are TRBV2 and TRBJ2-5; possible D gene TRBD1, 7 bases. The CDR3 extends over 17 amino acids. V gave up 7 bases and J gave up 2 bases, with 23 bases separating them. In germline, CDR1 is SNHLY, CDR2 FYNNEI. CDR3 loop: CASMVGGTAPPQETQYF. As DNA, the CDR3 is TGTGCCAGCATGGTAGGGGGGACAGCTCCTCCACAAGAGACCCAGTACTTC. Supplemented by reference TRBV2 and TRBJ2-5, the full variable domain reads EPEVTQTPSHQVTQMGQEVILRCVPISNHLYFYWYRQILGQKVEFLVSFYNNEISEKSEIFDDQFSVERPDGSNFTLKIRSTKLEDSAMYFCASMVGGTAPPQETQYFGPGTRLLVL.

V and J are TRBV11-2 and TRBJ2-5, with D unclear. V lost 4 bases, J lost 9 bases, and 12 bases lay in between. This CDR3 is built from 12 residues. Looked up from germline, CDR1 is SGHAT and CDR2 is FQNNGV. CDR3 loop: CASSSEGSAQYF. The CDR3 DNA reads as TGTGCCAGCAGCTCCGAAGGGTCGGCCCAGTACTTC.

The genes are TRBV5-6 and TRBJ2-3; a possible D gene is TRBD2 (6 bases). V was cut by 5 bases and J by 4 bases, with 14 bases left in between. The CDR3 totals 14 residues. The germline V gene encodes CDR1 SGHDT and CDR2 YYEEEE. The CDR3 coding sequence is TGTGCCAGCAGTTACGGCGGGAACGCAGATACGCAGTATTTT. Translation gives CASSYGGNADTQYF. Complete variable domain (other parts from reference TRBV5-6 and TRBJ2-3): DAGVTQSPTHLIKTRGQQVTLRCSPKSGHDTVSWYQQALGQGPQFIFQYYEEEERQRGNFPDRFSGHQFPNYSSELNVNALLLGDSALYLCASSYGGNADTQYFGPGTRLTVL.

The chain uses TRBV7-9 and TRBJ1-4; 10 bases are shared with TRBD1. The CDR3 sequence is 15 residues long. Germline loops: CDR1 SEHNR, CDR2 FQNEAQ (reference sequence). V lost 6 bases and J lost 7; bases outside the gene matches: 8. The CDR3, as DNA: TGTGCCAGCAGAGGACAGGGGGAGGGCCCTGAAAAACTGTTTTTT. This sequence encodes CASRGQGEGPEKLFF.

CDR3 in amino acids: CATQPGATGELFF. CDR3 nucleotides: TGTGCCACCCAACCGGGGGCCACCGGGGAGCTGTTTTTT. The gene calls are TRBV7-9 and TRBJ2-2; D could derive from TRBD1 or TRBD2 (6 bases each). The CDR3 length is 13 residues. CDR1 is SEHNR, CDR2 FQNEAQ, per germline (reference sequence). Trimming left V 10 bases short and J 4 bases short, with 13 bases between. Drawing the rest from reference TRBV7-9 and TRBJ2-2, the complete variable domain is DTGVSQNPRHKITKRGQNVTFRCDPISEHNRLYWYRQTLGQGPEFLTYFQNEAQLEKSRLLSDRFSAERPKGSFSTLEIQRTEQGDSAMYLCATQPGATGELFFGEGSRLTVL.

A note on this clonotype: The CDR3 carries no conserved terminal phenylalanine or tryptophan, so it likely arises from a read error. Because the CDR3's place on the DNA is in doubt, the DNA is left out and the CDR3 is given as listed by TCRdb. The chain recombines TRBV5-6 with TRBJ2-5; TRBD2, the D gene given by the table, was not confirmed from the DNA. The CDR3 length is 20 residues, termini included. Germline V gene data show CDR1 as SGHDT and CDR2 as YYEEEE. Here the CDR3 reads CASSSRALGRKRPSTSGQEV.

This clonotype has just a few counts. The rearrangement uses TRBV25-1 and TRBJ1-1; D perhaps matches TRBD1 (5 bases). The ends were cut back, 2 bases at V and 5 bases at J, with 15 bases in the middle. This CDR3 is built from 15 residues. Germline-derived CDR1 and CDR2 are MGHDK and SYGVNS. The CDR3 region is CASSEGGAVGTEAFF. CDR3 in DNA: TGTGCCAGCAGTGAAGGCGGGGCTGTTGGGACTGAAGCTTTCTTT.

The chain uses TRBV12-3 or TRBV12-4 and TRBJ2-7; 7 bases agree with TRBD1. Trimming at V came to 11 bases and at J to 5 bases, leaving 12 bases not matched to a gene. The CDR3 sequence is 13 residues long. The chain's CDR3 is CAGSIAGGHEQYF. CDR3 nucleotides: TGTGCCGGCTCTATTGCAGGGGGTCACGAGCAGTACTTC.

This chain links TRBV19 with TRBJ2-3; D unresolved. Germline V gene sequence: CDR1 LNHDA, CDR2 SQIVND (reference sequence). The CDR3 length is 13 residues. The V end lost 4 bases, the J end lost 3 bases, and 8 bases lay between the germline ends. The CDR3 nucleotides read TGTGCCAGTAGTACTTACACGACAGATACGCAGTATTTT. It codes for CASSTYTTDTQYF.

This clonotype has more than one count but fewer than ten. This chain links TRBV12-3 or TRBV12-4 with TRBJ2-5; either TRBD1 or TRBD2 may fit D (5 bases each). The germline V and J ends were trimmed by 6 bases and 7 bases, with 18 bases remaining between them. This CDR3 contains 14 residues. Here the CDR3 reads CASSPPSPRGTQYF. In nucleotides, the CDR3 is TGTGCCAGCAGCCCACCCAGCCCGAGGGGGACCCAGTACTTC.

The chain recombines TRBV5-1 with TRBJ2-5; 9 bases map to TRBD1. In germline, CDR1 is SGHRS, CDR2 YFSETQ. With 3 bases clipped from V and 3 bases from J, the junction kept 6 bases outside the gene matches. The CDR3 is 15 amino acids. The CDR3 loop reads CASSWGGQGEETQYF. The CDR3 DNA is TGCGCCAGCAGCTGGGGGGGACAGGGAGAAGAGACCCAGTACTTC.